This entry features one T cell receptor beta chain sequence. In its sample, this clone was seen once. Its antigen is currently not known. No much larger clonotype is one base removed from it; base qualities were not supplied. This specimen comes from a study of T cell changes during pregnancy in multiple sclerosis (dated by TCRdb to the late 2010s). Some background on the complete study: The study looked at changes in the T cell repertoire across pregnancy in women with multiple sclerosis.

V trim: 2 bases; J trim: 2 bases; unmatched bases: 1. CDR1 and CDR2, looked up from the germline V gene (reference sequence), are GTSNPN and SVGIG. CDR3 length: 13 amino acids, cysteine to phenylalanine. CDR3 DNA only is kept here, 39 bases in frame from base 1. Preparation of the library involved the immunoSEQ multiplex PCR assay. What TCRdb holds here is the immuneACCESS table cut down to in-frame rearrangements. Part of the clones is not present; checked against another copy, under half of the missing clones reflect an unresolved V gene, and the others are unexplained. The sample table holds fewer than 100,000 clones, of which 85% to 95% were seen once. The top ten clonotypes cover roughly 2.6% of the sample.

This clonotype was obtained from a female donor in good health, enrolled as a control in a pregnancy study. The sample consisted of peripheral blood, taken after pregnancy. The V gene is TRBV30 and the J gene is TRBJ2-7; 9 bases in between match TRBD1. For the CDR3, the sequence is CAWSRQGAYEQYF. The DNA sequence follows: TGTGCCTGGAGTAGACAGGGGGCCTACGAGCAGTACTTC.